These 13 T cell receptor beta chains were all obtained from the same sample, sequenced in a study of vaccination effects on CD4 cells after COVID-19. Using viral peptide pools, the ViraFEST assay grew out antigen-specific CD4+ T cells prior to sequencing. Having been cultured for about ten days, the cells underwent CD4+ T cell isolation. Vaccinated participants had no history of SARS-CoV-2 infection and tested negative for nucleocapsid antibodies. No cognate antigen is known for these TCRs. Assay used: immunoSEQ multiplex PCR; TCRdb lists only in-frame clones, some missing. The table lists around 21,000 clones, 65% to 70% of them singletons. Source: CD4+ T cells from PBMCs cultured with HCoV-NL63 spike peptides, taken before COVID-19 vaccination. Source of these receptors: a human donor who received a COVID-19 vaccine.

The DNA for the CDR3 is TGTGCCAGCAGTGAAACTTGGGGGACGGAAAAACTGTTTTTT. Amino acids: CASSETWGTEKLFF. V usage is TRBV6-1 and J usage is TRBJ1-4; the D gene is possibly TRBD1 (5 bases). V lost 2 bases to trimming and J lost 8 bases, with 12 bases between them. Germline V gene sequence: CDR1 MNHNS, CDR2 SASEGT. CDR3 length equals 14 residues.

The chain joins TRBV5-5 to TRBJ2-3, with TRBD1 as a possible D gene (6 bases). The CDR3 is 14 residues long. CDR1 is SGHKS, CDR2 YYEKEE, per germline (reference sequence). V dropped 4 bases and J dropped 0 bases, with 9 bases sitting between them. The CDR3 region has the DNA TGTGCCAGCAGCGTCGGACAGAGCACAGATACGCAGTATTTT. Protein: CASSVGQSTDTQYF.

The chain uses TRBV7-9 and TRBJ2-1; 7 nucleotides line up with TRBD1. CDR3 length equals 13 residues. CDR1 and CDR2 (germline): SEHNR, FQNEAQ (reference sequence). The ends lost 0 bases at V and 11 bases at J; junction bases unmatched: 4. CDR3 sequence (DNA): TGTGCCAGCAGCTTAGCTCGGGACAGCCAGCAGTTCTTC. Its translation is CASSLARDSQQFF. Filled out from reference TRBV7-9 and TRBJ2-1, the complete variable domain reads DTGVSQNPRHKITKRGQNVTFRCDPISEHNRLYWYRQTLGQGPEFLTYFQNEAQLEKSRLLSDRFSAERPKGSFSTLEIQRTEQGDSAMYLCASSLARDSQQFFGPGTRLTVL.

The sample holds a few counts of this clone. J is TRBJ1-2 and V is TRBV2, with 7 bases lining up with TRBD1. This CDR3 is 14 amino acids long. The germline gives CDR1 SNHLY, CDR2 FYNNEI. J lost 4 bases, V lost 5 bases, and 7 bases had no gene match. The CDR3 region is CASSSTGTVYGYTF. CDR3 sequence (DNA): TGTGCCAGCAGTAGTACCGGGACAGTCTATGGCTACACCTTC.

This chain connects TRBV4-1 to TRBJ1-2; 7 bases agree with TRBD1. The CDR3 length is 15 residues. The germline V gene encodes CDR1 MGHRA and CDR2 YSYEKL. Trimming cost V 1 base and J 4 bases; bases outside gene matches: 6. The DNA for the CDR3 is TGCGCCAGCAGCCAAGGACAGGGTTTGGGCTATGGCTACACCTTC. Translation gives CASSQGQGLGYGYTF.

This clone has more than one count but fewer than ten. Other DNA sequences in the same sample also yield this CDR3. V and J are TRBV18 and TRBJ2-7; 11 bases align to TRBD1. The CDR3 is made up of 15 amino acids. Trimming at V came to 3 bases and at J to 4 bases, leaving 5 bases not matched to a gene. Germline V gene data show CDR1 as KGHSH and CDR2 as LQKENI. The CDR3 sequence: CASSPGQGASYEQYF. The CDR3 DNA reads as TGTGCCAGCTCACCCGGACAGGGGGCGTCATACGAGCAGTACTTC.

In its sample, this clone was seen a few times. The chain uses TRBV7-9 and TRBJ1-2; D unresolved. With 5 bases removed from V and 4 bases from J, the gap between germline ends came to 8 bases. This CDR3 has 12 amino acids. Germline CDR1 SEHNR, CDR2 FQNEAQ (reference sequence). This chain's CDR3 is CASSIVAYGYTF. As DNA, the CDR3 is TGTGCCAGCAGCATTGTGGCCTATGGCTACACCTTC.

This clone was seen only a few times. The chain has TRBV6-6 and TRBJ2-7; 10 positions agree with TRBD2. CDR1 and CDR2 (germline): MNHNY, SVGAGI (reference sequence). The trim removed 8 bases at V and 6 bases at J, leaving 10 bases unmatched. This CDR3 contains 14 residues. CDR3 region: CASSTGTSDPEQYF. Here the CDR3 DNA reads TGTGCCAGCTCCACCGGGACTAGCGACCCCGAGCAGTACTTC.

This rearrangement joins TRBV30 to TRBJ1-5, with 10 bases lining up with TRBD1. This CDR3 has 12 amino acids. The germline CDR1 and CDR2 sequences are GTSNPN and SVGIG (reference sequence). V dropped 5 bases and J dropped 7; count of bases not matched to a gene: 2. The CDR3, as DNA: TGTGCCTGGGGACAGGGGGGCCAGCCCCAGCATTTT. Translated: CAWGQGGQPQHF. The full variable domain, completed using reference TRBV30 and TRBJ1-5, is SQTIHQWPATLVQPVGSPLSLECTVEGTSNPNLYWYRQAAGRGLQLLFYSVGIGQISSEVPQNLSASRPQDRQFILSSKKLLLSDSGFYLCAWGQGGQPQHFGDGTRLSIL.

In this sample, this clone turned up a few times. CDR3 in DNA: TGTGCCAGTAGTAGACAGCCGGGACAGAGTGCGGCCGAGCAGTACTTC. Protein sequence: CASSRQPGQSAAEQYF. The chain links TRBV19 to TRBJ2-7; 7 positions match TRBD1. Germline CDR1 and CDR2: LNHDA and SQIVND (reference sequence). The trim removed 4 bases at V and 6 bases at J, leaving 15 bases unmatched. The CDR3 has 16 amino acids. Full variable domain (remainder filled in from reference TRBV19 and TRBJ2-7): DGGITQSPKYLFRKEGQNVTLSCEQNLNHDAMYWYRQDPGQGLRLIYYSQIVNDFQKGDIAEGYSVSREKKESFPLTVTSAQKNPTAFYLCASSRQPGQSAAEQYFGPGTRLTVT.

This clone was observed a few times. The CDR3 is CASSPDTGELFF. In DNA, the CDR3 is TGTGCCAGCAGCCCAGACACCGGGGAGCTGTTTTTT. The rearrangement links TRBV11-2 to TRBJ2-2, with D hard to call. CDR3 length: 12 amino acids. Germline V gives CDR1 SGHAT, CDR2 FQNNGV. V shed 5 bases and J shed 3 bases, with 4 bases lying between them.

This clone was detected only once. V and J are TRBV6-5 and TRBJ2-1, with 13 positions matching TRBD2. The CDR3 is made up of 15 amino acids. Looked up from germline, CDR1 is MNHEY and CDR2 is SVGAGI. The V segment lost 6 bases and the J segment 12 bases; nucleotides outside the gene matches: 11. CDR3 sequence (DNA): TGTGCCAGCAGACGAACTAGCGGGGGGGTCCCTTGGCAGTTCTTC. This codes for CASRRTSGGVPWQFF.

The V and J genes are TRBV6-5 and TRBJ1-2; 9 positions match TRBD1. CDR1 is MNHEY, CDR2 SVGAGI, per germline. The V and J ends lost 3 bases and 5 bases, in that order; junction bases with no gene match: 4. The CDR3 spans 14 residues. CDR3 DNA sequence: TGTGCCAGCAGTTATAGACAGGGGGGGTATGGCTACACCTTC. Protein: CASSYRQGGYGYTF.